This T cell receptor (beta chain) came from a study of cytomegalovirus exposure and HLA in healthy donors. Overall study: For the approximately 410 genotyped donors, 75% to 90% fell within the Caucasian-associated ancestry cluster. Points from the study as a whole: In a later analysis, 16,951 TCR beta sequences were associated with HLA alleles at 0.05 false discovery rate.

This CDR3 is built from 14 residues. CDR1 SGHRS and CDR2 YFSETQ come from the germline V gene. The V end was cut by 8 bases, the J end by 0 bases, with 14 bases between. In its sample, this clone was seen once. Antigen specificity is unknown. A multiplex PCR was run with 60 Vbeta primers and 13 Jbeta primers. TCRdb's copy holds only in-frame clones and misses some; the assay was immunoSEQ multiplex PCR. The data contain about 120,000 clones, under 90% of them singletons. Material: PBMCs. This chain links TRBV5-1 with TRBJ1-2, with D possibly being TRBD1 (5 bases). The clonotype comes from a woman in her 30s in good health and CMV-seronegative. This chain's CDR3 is CASKGVWANYGYTF. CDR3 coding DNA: TGCGCCAGTAAAGGGGTCTGGGCTAACTATGGCTACACCTTC.